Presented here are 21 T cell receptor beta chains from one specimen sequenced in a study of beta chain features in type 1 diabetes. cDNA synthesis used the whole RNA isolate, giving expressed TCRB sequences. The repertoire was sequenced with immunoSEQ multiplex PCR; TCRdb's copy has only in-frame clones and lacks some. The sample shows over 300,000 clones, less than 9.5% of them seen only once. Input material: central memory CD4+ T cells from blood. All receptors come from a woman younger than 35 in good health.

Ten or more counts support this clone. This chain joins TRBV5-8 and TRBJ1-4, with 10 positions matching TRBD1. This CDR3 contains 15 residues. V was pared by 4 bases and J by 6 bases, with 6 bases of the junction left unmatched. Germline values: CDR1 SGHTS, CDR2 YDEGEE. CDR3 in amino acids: CASSRGTGEDEKLFF. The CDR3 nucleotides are TGTGCCAGCAGCAGAGGGACAGGGGAGGATGAAAAACTGTTTTTT.

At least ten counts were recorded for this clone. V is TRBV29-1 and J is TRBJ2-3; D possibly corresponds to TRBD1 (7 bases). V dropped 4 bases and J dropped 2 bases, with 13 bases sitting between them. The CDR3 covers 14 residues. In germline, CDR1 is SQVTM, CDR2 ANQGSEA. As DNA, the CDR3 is TGCAGCGTTGGCGGGACAGTATTCACAGATACGCAGTATTTT. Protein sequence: CSVGGTVFTDTQYF.

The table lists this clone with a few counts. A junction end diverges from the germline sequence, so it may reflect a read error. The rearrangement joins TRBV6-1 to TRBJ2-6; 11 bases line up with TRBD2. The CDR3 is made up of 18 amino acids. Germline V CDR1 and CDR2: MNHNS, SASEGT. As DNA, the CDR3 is TGTGCCATCAGTGAGCATCTAGCGGGAGGACCTGGGGCCAACGTCCTGACTTTC. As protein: CAISEHLAGGPGANVLTF.

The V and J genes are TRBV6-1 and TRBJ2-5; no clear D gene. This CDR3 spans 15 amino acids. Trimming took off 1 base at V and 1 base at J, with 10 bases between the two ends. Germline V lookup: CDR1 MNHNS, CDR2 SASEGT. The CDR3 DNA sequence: TGTGCCAGCAGTGAAGGGATGGGATTCCAAGAGACCCAGTACTTC. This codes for CASSEGMGFQETQYF.

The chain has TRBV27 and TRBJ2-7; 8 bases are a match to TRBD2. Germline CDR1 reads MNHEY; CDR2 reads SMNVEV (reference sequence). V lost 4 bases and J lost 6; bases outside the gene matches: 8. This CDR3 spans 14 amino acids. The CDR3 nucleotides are TGTGCCAGCAGTTGGGAAGCGGGAGCGCGCGAGCAGTACTTC. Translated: CASSWEAGAREQYF.

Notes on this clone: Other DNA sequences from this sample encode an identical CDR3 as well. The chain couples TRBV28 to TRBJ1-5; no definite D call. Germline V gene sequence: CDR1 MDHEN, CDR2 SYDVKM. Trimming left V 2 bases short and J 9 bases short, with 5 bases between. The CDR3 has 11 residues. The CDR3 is CASSLLGPQHF. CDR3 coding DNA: TGTGCCAGCAGTTTACTGGGGCCCCAGCATTTT.

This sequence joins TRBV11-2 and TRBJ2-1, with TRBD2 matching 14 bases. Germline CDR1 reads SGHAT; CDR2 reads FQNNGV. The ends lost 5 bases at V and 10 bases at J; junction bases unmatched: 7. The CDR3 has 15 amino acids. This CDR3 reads CASSPGLAGGVEQFF. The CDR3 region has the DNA TGTGCCAGCAGCCCAGGACTAGCGGGGGGTGTGGAGCAGTTCTTC.

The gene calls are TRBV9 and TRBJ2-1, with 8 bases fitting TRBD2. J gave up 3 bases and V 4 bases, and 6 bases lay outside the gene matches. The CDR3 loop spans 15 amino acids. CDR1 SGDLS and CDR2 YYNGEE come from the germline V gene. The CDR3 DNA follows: TGTGCCAGCAGCCCCCGACTAGCGAACTACAATGAGCAGTTCTTC. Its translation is CASSPRLANYNEQFF. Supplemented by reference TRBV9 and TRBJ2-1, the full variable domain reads DSGVTQTPKHLITATGQRVTLRCSPRSGDLSVYWYQQSLDQGLQFLIQYYNGEERAKGNILERFSAQQFPDLHSELNLSSLELGDSALYFCASSPRLANYNEQFFGPGTRLTVL.

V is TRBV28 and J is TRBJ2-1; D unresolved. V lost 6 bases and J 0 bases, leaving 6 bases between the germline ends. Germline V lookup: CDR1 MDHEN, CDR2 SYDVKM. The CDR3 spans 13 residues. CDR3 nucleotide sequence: TGTGCCAGCAGCGGCGGCTCCTACAATGAGCAGTTCTTC. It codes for CASSGGSYNEQFF.

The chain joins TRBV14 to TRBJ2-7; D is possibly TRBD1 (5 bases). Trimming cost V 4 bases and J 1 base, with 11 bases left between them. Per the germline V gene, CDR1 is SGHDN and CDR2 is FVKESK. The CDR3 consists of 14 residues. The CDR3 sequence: CASSLMPGSYEQYF. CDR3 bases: TGTGCCAGCAGCCTTATGCCAGGGTCCTACGAGCAGTACTTC. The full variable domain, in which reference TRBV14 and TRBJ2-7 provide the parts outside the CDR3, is EAGVTQFPSHSVIEKGQTVTLRCDPISGHDNLYWYRRVMGKEIKFLLHFVKESKQDESGMPNNRFLAERTGGTYSTLKVQPAELEDSGVYFCASSLMPGSYEQYFGPGTRLTVT.

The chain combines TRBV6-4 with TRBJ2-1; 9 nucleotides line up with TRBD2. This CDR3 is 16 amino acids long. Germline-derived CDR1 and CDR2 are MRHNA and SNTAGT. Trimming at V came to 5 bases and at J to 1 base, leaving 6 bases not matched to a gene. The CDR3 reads CASSPGTSPSYNEQFF. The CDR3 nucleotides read TGTGCCAGCAGTCCCGGGACTAGCCCGTCCTACAATGAGCAGTTCTTC.

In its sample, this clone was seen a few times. In DNA, the CDR3 is TGTGCCACCAGCAGAGGGGACAGCTACTATGGCTACACCTTC. Protein: CATSRGDSYYGYTF. This chain uses TRBV15 with TRBJ1-2, with 7 bases fitting TRBD1. Germline CDR1 LNHNV, CDR2 YYDKDF (reference sequence). The CDR3 length is 14 residues. Trimming at V came to 1 base and at J to 3 bases, leaving 2 bases not matched to a gene.

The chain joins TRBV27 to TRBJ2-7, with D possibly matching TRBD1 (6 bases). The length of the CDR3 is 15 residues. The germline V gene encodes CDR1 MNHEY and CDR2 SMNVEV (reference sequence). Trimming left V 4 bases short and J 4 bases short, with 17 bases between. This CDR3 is CASSSLQGVGYEQYF. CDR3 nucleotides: TGTGCCAGCAGTTCCCTACAGGGAGTGGGGTACGAGCAGTACTTC.

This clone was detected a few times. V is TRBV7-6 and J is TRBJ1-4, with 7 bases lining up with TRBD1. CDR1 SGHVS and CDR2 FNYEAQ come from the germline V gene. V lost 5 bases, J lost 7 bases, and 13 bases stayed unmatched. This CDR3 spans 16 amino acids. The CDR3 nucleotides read TGTGCCAGCAGCATGTACTCCGGGACAGCTGCTGAAAAACTGTTTTTT. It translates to CASSMYSGTAAEKLFF.

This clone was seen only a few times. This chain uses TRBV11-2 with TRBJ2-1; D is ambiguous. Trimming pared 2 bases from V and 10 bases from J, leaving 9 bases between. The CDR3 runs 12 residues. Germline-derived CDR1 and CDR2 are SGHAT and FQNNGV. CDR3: CASSLISLEQFF. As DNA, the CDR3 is TGTGCCAGCAGCTTAATTTCGCTGGAGCAGTTCTTC.

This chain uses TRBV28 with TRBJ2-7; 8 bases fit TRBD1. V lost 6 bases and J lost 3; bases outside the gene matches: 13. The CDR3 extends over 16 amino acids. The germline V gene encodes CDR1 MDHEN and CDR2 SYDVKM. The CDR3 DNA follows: TGTGCCAGCAGCCCGACCCCGGGCAGGGGGCACTACGAGCAGTACTTC. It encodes CASSPTPGRGHYEQYF.

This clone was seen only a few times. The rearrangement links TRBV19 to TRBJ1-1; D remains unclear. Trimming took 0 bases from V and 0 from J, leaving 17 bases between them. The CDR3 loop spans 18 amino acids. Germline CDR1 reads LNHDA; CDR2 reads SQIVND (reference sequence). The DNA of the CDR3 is TGTGCCAGTAGTATAGAGGCCGGCCAGTTTGGGATGAACACTGAAGCTTTCTTT. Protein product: CASSIEAGQFGMNTEAFF.

This CDR3 reads CASSFERTGELFF. DNA of the CDR3: TGTGCCAGCAGCTTCGAGCGGACCGGGGAGCTGTTTTTT. The chain joins TRBV11-1 to TRBJ2-2; tentative D call: TRBD2 (5 bases). CDR3 length: 13 amino acids. Per the germline V gene, CDR1 is SGHAT and CDR2 is FQDESV (reference sequence). Trimming took off 3 bases at V and 5 bases at J, with 7 bases between the two ends.

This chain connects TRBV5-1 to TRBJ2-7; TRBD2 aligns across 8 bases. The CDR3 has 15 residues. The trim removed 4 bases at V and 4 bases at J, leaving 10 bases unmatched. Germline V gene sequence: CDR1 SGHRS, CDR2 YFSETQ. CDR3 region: CASSTTAGAVYEQYF. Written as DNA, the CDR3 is TGCGCCAGCAGCACAACAGCGGGAGCAGTATACGAGCAGTACTTC. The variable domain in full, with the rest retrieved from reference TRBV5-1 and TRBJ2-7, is KAGVTQTPRYLIKTRGQQVTLSCSPISGHRSVSWYQQTPGQGLQFLFEYFSETQRNKGNFPGRFSGRQFSNSRSEMNVSTLELGDSALYLCASSTTAGAVYEQYFGPGTRLTVT.

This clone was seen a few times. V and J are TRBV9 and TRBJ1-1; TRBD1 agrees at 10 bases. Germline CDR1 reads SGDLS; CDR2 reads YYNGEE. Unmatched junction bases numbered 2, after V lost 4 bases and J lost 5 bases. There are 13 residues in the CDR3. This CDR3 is CASSPGQGTEAFF. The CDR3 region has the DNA TGTGCCAGCAGCCCGGGACAGGGGACTGAAGCTTTCTTT.

CDR3 bases: TGTGCAAGTCGCTTAGAAGTCCGGGGCCAGTACGAGGGTGAAAAACTGTTTTTT. It codes for CASRLEVRGQYEGEKLFF. V and J are TRBV12-2 and TRBJ1-4. TRBV12-2 is shown as a pseudogene. The CDR3 is made up of 18 amino acids.